Following are 14 T cell receptor beta chains from one sample sequenced in a study of blood T cell repertoires in COVID-19 (dated by TCRdb to about 2020). To prepare the library, the immunoSEQ multiplex PCR assay was applied. Entries here come from immuneACCESS through TCRdb and include only in-frame sequences with V and J called. Some clones fail to appear in such tables; in the studies checked, an unresolved V gene covers under half of the shortfall, and the cause of the remainder is unknown. The sample table holds a few hundred thousand clones, of which around 82% were seen once. Approximately 1.3% of the sample rests with the top ten. Source material: peripheral blood. These TCRs come from a woman aged 50 to 65 with acute or convalescent COVID-19.

The V call is TRBV9, the J call TRBJ2-5, with D possibly being TRBD2 (5 bases). From germline, CDR1 is SGDLS and CDR2 YYNGEE. The CDR3 totals 15 residues. Trimming removed 0 bases from V and 4 bases from J, with 13 bases in between. The CDR3 sequence is CASSVGGPISETQYF. CDR3 nucleotides: TGTGCCAGCAGCGTAGGAGGGCCGATTTCAGAGACCCAGTACTTC.

The CDR3 DNA reads TGTGCCAGCAGCTCGCTAGCGGTTTCCTACGAGCAGTACTTC. Amino acids: CASSSLAVSYEQYF. The chain carries TRBV7-2 and TRBJ2-7, with TRBD2 matching over 7 bases. There are 14 residues in the CDR3. J was trimmed by 1 base and V by 4 bases; bases with no gene match: 4. The V gene's germline CDR1 is SGHTA and CDR2 FQGNSA.

This clone is a singleton in its sample. The V call is TRBV3-1 (or the pseudogene TRBV3-2), the J call TRBJ2-5; tentative D call: TRBD2 (6 bases). The CDR3 consists of 14 residues. Germline CDR1 is LGHDT and CDR2 is YNNKEL (reference sequence). V lost 3 bases, J lost 4 bases, and 12 bases lay in between. Written as DNA, the CDR3 is TGTGCCAGCAGCCAGCGGAGGGACCGAGAGACCCAGTACTTC. Translation gives CASSQRRDRETQYF.

The chain links TRBV30 to TRBJ2-3; D unresolved. The CDR3 extends over 11 amino acids. Trimming removed 4 bases from V and 4 bases from J, with 6 bases in between. CDR1 is GTSNPN, CDR2 SVGIG, per germline (reference sequence). The CDR3, as DNA: TGTGCCTGGACCGTTGCAGATACGCAGTATTTT. The encoded protein is CAWTVADTQYF.

This rearrangement joins TRBV2 to TRBJ1-6; D might be TRBD1 (5 bases). Germline CDR1 SNHLY, CDR2 FYNNEI. V was shortened by 6 bases and J by 14 bases, with 11 bases between the two germline ends. There are 11 residues in the CDR3. For the CDR3, the DNA is TGTGCCAGCAGCGATGGGGCGACCCTCCACTTT. It encodes CASSDGATLHF.

The chain couples TRBV4-3 to TRBJ1-4; possibly TRBD1 for D (5 bases). This CDR3 has 12 amino acids. V was trimmed by 0 bases and J by 13 bases, leaving 9 bases between them. Germline CDR1 LGHNA, CDR2 YSLEER. In nucleotides, the CDR3 is TGCGCCAGCAGCCAAGAGGGGAGGGGACTGTTTTTT. Amino acid sequence: CASSQEGRGLFF.

The chain links TRBV20-1 to TRBJ2-1; D gene uncertain. Between the trimmed V and J ends, which lost 6 bases and 8 bases, there was a span of 8 bases. CDR3 size: 10 residues. CDR1 is DFQATT, CDR2 SNEGSKA, per germline (reference sequence). The CDR3 DNA sequence: TGCAGTGCCGAGCTGGATGAGCAGTTCTTC. It translates to CSAELDEQFF.

The V gene is TRBV7-8, the J gene TRBJ1-4, with unresolved D. The CDR3 has 15 residues. V gave up 1 base and J gave up 5 bases, with 11 bases separating them. Germline assignment: CDR1 SGHVS and CDR2 FQNEAQ. The CDR3 DNA is TGTGCCAGCAGCTTAGGAGTCGGAGACAATGAAAAACTGTTTTTT. This sequence encodes CASSLGVGDNEKLFF.

This clone was recorded a few times. V is TRBV27 and J is TRBJ1-6; D not certain. Per the germline V gene, CDR1 is MNHEY and CDR2 is SMNVEV (reference sequence). This CDR3 is built from 16 residues. Trimming removed 0 bases at V and 0 bases at J, with 6 bases between. CDR3 in DNA: TGTGCCAGCAGTTTATCCGGGAGCTCCTATAATTCACCCCTCCACTTT. This sequence encodes CASSLSGSSYNSPLHF.

V gene TRBV6-2 or TRBV6-3 combines with J gene TRBJ1-1; maybe TRBD1 (5 bases). This CDR3 contains 17 residues. CDR1 and CDR2 from the germline V gene are MNHEY and SVGEGT. V gave up 5 bases and J gave up 1 base, with 20 bases separating them. The DNA for the CDR3 is TGTGCCAGCAGTCCAAGGGACTTTCACCATGGGAACACTGAAGCTTTCTTT. Protein sequence: CASSPRDFHHGNTEAFF.

The rearrangement uses TRBV10-3 and TRBJ2-3; D uncertain. Germline V CDR1 and CDR2: ENHRY, SYGVKD. This CDR3 has 13 residues. Trimming took 0 bases from V and 8 from J, leaving 9 bases between them. The CDR3 reads CAISESSGGTQYF. CDR3 DNA: TGTGCCATCAGTGAGTCGTCGGGTGGTACGCAGTATTTT.

This chain connects TRBV30 to TRBJ1-1; TRBD1 is a possible D gene (6 bases). CDR1 and CDR2 (germline): GTSNPN, SVGIG (reference sequence). This CDR3 spans 13 amino acids. V lost 5 bases to trimming and J lost 0 bases, with 10 bases between them. The CDR3 DNA sequence: TGTGCCTGGTCCAGGGGAATGAACACTGAAGCTTTCTTT. This codes for CAWSRGMNTEAFF. Looking up the rest from reference TRBV30 and TRBJ1-1 gives the full variable domain: SQTIHQWPATLVQPVGSPLSLECTVEGTSNPNLYWYRQAAGRGLQLLFYSVGIGQISSEVPQNLSASRPQDRQFILSSKKLLLSDSGFYLCAWSRGMNTEAFFGQGTRLTVV.

This chain uses TRBV19 with TRBJ1-2, with D unresolved. The V gene's germline CDR1 is LNHDA and CDR2 SQIVND (reference sequence). The CDR3 is 16 amino acids. The V gene lost 3 bases and the J gene lost 8 bases, with 22 bases spanning the gap. This CDR3 is CASSIHSGGSSRGYTF. In nucleotides, the CDR3 is TGTGCCAGTAGTATTCACAGTGGTGGCAGCTCTCGCGGCTACACCTTC.

The gene calls are TRBV3-1 (or the pseudogene TRBV3-2) and TRBJ2-1; weak D call: TRBD2 (6 bases). Germline values: CDR1 LGHDT, CDR2 YNNKEL (reference sequence). This CDR3 has 15 residues. The ends were cut back, 3 bases at V and 0 bases at J, with 9 bases in the middle. CDR3 protein: CASSQGGSSYNEQFF. The CDR3 nucleotides are TGTGCCAGCAGCCAGGGGGGTAGCTCCTACAATGAGCAGTTCTTC.